This TCR beta chain originates from a study of T cells in localized non-small cell lung cancer. There are 14 residues in the CDR3. Looked up from germline, CDR1 is SGHTA and CDR2 is FQGNSA. V was shortened by 5 bases and J by 2 bases, with 11 bases between the two germline ends. For this clone: The target antigen is unknown.

TCRdb's copy holds only in-frame clones and misses some; the assay was immunoSEQ multiplex PCR. The profile shows 30,000 or so clones, about 90% of them singletons. Notes on the study in general: Across samples, adjacent lung featured a median around 56 of the top 100 tumor clones. Greater blood T cell density accompanied longer overall survival. Adjacent uninvolved lung had the highest clonality, suggesting focused antigen responses.

Sequenced material: peripheral blood, taken before any cancer treatment. The chain employs TRBV7-2 and TRBJ2-3, with D possibly matching TRBD2 (6 bases). The sequence was collected from a female donor aged 60 or older with stage I lung adenocarcinoma. The CDR3 is CASSAGISTDTQYF. CDR3 bases: TGTGCCAGCAGCGCGGGGATCTCCACAGATACGCAGTATTTT.